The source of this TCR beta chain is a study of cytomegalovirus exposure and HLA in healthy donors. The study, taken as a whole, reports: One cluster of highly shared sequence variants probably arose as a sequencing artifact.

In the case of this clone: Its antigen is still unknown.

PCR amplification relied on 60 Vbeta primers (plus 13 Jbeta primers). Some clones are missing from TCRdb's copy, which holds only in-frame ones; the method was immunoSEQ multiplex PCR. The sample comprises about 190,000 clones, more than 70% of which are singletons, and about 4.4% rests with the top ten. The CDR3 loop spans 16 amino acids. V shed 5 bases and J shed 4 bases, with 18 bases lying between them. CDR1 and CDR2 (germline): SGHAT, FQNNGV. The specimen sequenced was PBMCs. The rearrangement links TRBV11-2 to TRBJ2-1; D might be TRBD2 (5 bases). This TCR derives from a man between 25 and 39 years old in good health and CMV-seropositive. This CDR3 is CASSQLWSGEYNEQFF. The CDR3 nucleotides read TGTGCCAGCAGCCAATTGTGGAGCGGCGAATACAATGAGCAGTTCTTC.